This T cell receptor (beta chain) was recorded in a study of neurological immune-mediated disorders. Germline-derived CDR1 and CDR2 are MGHDK and SYGVNS. The CDR3 runs to 16 residues. This clonotype has ten or more counts. The junction departs from the called germline gene at one end, perhaps through a read error. Template-switch 5'RACE cDNA synthesis added a 10-nucleotide unique molecular identifier. Over 190 million TCR-beta sequences from 15-18 subjects came out of each sequencing run. Using its own MiXCR run on the 5' RACE reads, TCRdb lists one record per CDR3 protein. The data show 60,000 or so distinct CDR3 sequences, over 9.5% seen once.

Sequenced input: PBMCs. The sequence was collected from a man aged 55 to 70 in good health. The chain employs TRBV25-1 and TRBJ1-1; a possible D gene is TRBD1 (6 bases). In DNA, the CDR3 is TGTCCCAGCAGTGAACAAGTCGGGGGCGGGAACACTGAAGCTTTCTTT. Its protein product is CPSSEQVGGGNTEAFF.